One and the same sample provided the 9 T cell receptor beta chains below, sequenced in a study. One entry per CDR3 protein, called by TCRdb with MiXCR from the 5' RACE reads. The sample consists of about 42,000 distinct CDR3 sequences, about 20% of them appearing once. Cells sorted as Tregs were CD4+, CD25+ and CD127-/low. Sequenced input: Tregs sorted from blood. These TCRs come from a female donor with breast cancer.

This sequence joins TRBV21-1 and TRBJ2-7; TRBD1, the table's D call, lacks a check against the DNA. TRBV21-1 is tagged as a pseudogene. The CDR3 spans 16 residues. In DNA, the CDR3 is TGTGCCAGCAGCAAACGCCGCACGGGGGCCTCCTACGAGCAGTACTTC. Its protein product is CASSKRRTGASYEQYF.

This sequence joins TRBV25-1 and TRBJ2-1; D might be TRBD1 (6 bases). V was shortened by 6 bases and J by 5 bases, with 8 bases between the two germline ends. Germline V gives CDR1 MGHDK, CDR2 SYGVNS. The CDR3 runs to 12 residues. CDR3 DNA: TGTGCCAGCAGGGACAGCAACAATGAGCAGTTCTTC. Encoded protein: CASRDSNNEQFF.

The CDR3 DNA reads as TGCAGTGCTAGAGGGACAGGAGGTTGGGAAAAACTGTTTTTT. Protein product: CSARGTGGWEKLFF. The chain employs TRBV20-1 and TRBJ1-4; TRBD1 matches 7 bases. Trimming cost V 1 base and J 8 bases; bases outside gene matches: 7. The CDR3 covers 14 residues. Germline V gene sequence: CDR1 DFQATT, CDR2 SNEGSKA (reference sequence).

This clonotype has more than one count but fewer than ten. The chain has TRBV4-1 and TRBJ1-5; D possibly corresponds to TRBD1 (6 bases). This CDR3 is 18 amino acids long. CDR1 MGHRA and CDR2 YSYEKL come from the germline V gene. The V end lost 2 bases, the J end lost 3 bases, and 20 bases lay between the germline ends. The CDR3 nucleotides are TGCGCCAGCAGCCAACCCCCCCCACGGGGGCGGCTCAATCAGCCCCAGCATTTT. Amino acids: CASSQPPPRGRLNQPQHF.

This clonotype occurred many times. The CDR3 nucleotides read TGTGCCAGCAGCTTCGTGACTAGCACCGGGGAGCTGTTTTTT. It specifies CASSFVTSTGELFF. J is TRBJ2-2 and V is TRBV5-6; the D gene is possibly TRBD2 (6 bases). The germline V gene has CDR1 SGHDT and CDR2 YYEEEE. Between the trimmed V and J ends, which lost 2 bases and 4 bases, there was a span of 9 bases. The length of the CDR3 is 14 residues.

On this clonotype itself: One base away lies a much larger clone, so this may be a sequencing read error. The chain employs TRBV5-1 and TRBJ2-5, with 8 bases that match TRBD1. CDR1 is SGHRS and CDR2 is YFSETQ in the germline V gene. CDR3 size: 15 residues. J was trimmed by 7 bases and V by 1 base; bases with no gene match: 9. Here the CDR3 DNA reads TGCGCCAGCAGCTTGTCAGGGGGCTTAACAGGGACCCAGTACTTC. Its protein is CASSLSGGLTGTQYF.

J is TRBJ1-6 and V is TRBV4-3, with D uncertain. CDR1 is LGHNA and CDR2 is YSLEER in the germline V gene. This CDR3 comprises 17 residues. V was pared by 1 base and J by 0 bases, with 10 bases between. CDR3: CASSQVAWDSYNSPLHF. The CDR3, as DNA: TGCGCCAGCAGCCAAGTTGCCTGGGACTCCTATAATTCACCCCTCCACTTT.

Comment on this clonotype: Just one base apart from a much larger clone, this may be a read error. The rearrangement joins TRBV6-6 to TRBJ1-2; D call uncertain. The germline V gene encodes CDR1 MNHNY and CDR2 SVGAGI (reference sequence). The CDR3 has 14 amino acids. This CDR3 reads CVSSYVETNYGYTF. The CDR3, as DNA: TGTGTCAGCAGTTACGTAGAAACTAACTATGGCTACACCTTC.

This clonotype was seen a few times. V usage is TRBV4-2 and J usage is TRBJ2-7; no clear D gene. Germline CDR1 and CDR2: LGHNA and YNFKEQ. V was clipped by 4 bases and J by 0 bases, with 7 bases between them. CDR3 size: 13 residues. CDR3 DNA: TGTGCCAGCAGCCCACGGCGCTCCTACGAGCAGTACTTC. It is translated as CASSPRRSYEQYF.